These 18 T cell receptor beta chains were sequenced from one sample in a study of blood T cell repertoires in COVID-19. Data came from immunoSEQ multiplex PCR; TCRdb stores just in-frame clones and leaves some out. The sample carries a few hundred thousand clones, 89% recorded once. Input material: peripheral blood. The receptors were sampled from a man aged 45-60 years with acute or convalescent COVID-19.

This chain connects TRBV29-1 to TRBJ1-2; TRBD1 might be the D (6 bases). Germline CDR1 SQVTM, CDR2 ANQGSEA. The CDR3 consists of 14 residues. V was pared by 6 bases and J by 6 bases, with 20 bases between. This CDR3 reads CSVRGTGYGDGYTF. The CDR3 bases are TGCAGCGTGAGAGGTACAGGGTACGGGGATGGCTACACCTTC.

The V gene is TRBV5-4, the J gene TRBJ2-7, with D possibly being TRBD1 (5 bases). With 0 bases removed from V and 3 bases from J, the gap between germline ends came to 16 bases. Looked up from germline, CDR1 is SGHNT and CDR2 is YYREEE (reference sequence). CDR3 length: 16 amino acids. CDR3 sequence: CASSLAPDKGYYEQYF. The CDR3 bases are TGTGCCAGCAGCTTGGCCCCGGACAAGGGCTACTACGAGCAGTACTTC.

J is TRBJ2-5 and V is TRBV5-1; D possibly corresponds to TRBD1 (5 bases). CDR1 and CDR2 (germline): SGHRS, YFSETQ. V was cut by 2 bases and J by 3 bases, with 14 bases left in between. There are 15 residues in the CDR3. CDR3 bases: TGCGCCAGCAGCTTCCGGCCAGGGCAAGAAGAGACCCAGTACTTC. Residues: CASSFRPGQEETQYF.

This clone showed up just once. V and J are TRBV2 and TRBJ1-1; D uncertain. The CDR3 runs to 16 residues. CDR1 SNHLY and CDR2 FYNNEI come from the germline V gene. The V end was cut by 0 bases, the J end by 2 bases, with 13 bases between. The CDR3 spells CASSEALLAGNTEAFF. The CDR3 bases are TGTGCCAGCAGTGAAGCGCTGCTGGCGGGAAACACTGAAGCTTTCTTT.

J is TRBJ1-2 and V is TRBV7-9; D is perhaps TRBD1 (6 bases). The V end lost 5 bases, the J end lost 5 bases, and 21 bases lay between the germline ends. Germline V gene data show CDR1 as SEHNR and CDR2 as FQNEAQ (reference sequence). This CDR3 has 16 amino acids. CDR3 DNA sequence: TGTGCCAGCAGCCCTTGGGGCGGGGGGCTTAAATATGGCTACACCTTC. This encodes CASSPWGGGLKYGYTF. The whole variable domain, remainder taken from reference TRBV7-9 and TRBJ1-2, is DTGVSQNPRHKITKRGQNVTFRCDPISEHNRLYWYRQTLGQGPEFLTYFQNEAQLEKSRLLSDRFSAERPKGSFSTLEIQRTEQGDSAMYLCASSPWGGGLKYGYTFGSGTRLTVV.

Worth noting for this clone: Other DNA sequences from this sample encode an identical CDR3 as well. The V gene is TRBV2, the J gene TRBJ1-1; TRBD1 agrees at 9 bases. J lost 1 base, V lost 4 bases, and 4 bases had no gene match. The CDR3 consists of 15 residues. Germline CDR1 reads SNHLY; CDR2 reads FYNNEI. The CDR3 sequence is CASSVEGQGNTEAFF. The DNA of the CDR3 is TGTGCCAGCAGTGTAGAGGGACAGGGGAACACTGAAGCTTTCTTT.

The chain employs TRBV9 and TRBJ2-7; TRBD1 agrees at 9 bases. The trim removed 0 bases at V and 5 bases at J, leaving 6 bases unmatched. Germline values: CDR1 SGDLS, CDR2 YYNGEE. This CDR3 is 15 amino acids long. This CDR3 is CASSVDGTGKHEQYF. As DNA, the CDR3 is TGTGCCAGCAGCGTAGATGGGACAGGGAAGCACGAGCAGTACTTC.

The V and J genes are TRBV14 and TRBJ1-2, with D perhaps matching TRBD1 (5 bases). CDR1 SGHDN and CDR2 FVKESK come from the germline V gene. The V and J ends lost 6 bases and 2 bases respectively, with 10 bases between them. There are 13 residues in the CDR3. CDR3: CASRQDLNYGYTF. The CDR3, as DNA: TGTGCCAGCAGACAGGACCTCAACTATGGCTACACCTTC.

The chain is built from TRBV19 and TRBJ2-1; D is undetermined. This CDR3 spans 15 amino acids. In germline, CDR1 is LNHDA, CDR2 SQIVND (reference sequence). With 3 bases removed from V and 2 bases from J, the gap between germline ends came to 11 bases. This CDR3 reads CASSISLGPYNEQFF. In DNA form, the CDR3 reads TGTGCCAGTAGTATCAGTCTAGGCCCCTACAATGAGCAGTTCTTC.

The rearrangement joins TRBV7-9 to TRBJ2-3; tentatively, D is TRBD2 (5 bases). The V gene's germline CDR1 is SEHNR and CDR2 FQNEAQ (reference sequence). Trimming pared 5 bases from V and 2 bases from J, leaving 17 bases between. CDR3 length: 16 amino acids. The CDR3 coding sequence is TGTGCCAGCAGCCTCTCACCGACGGGGTACACAGATACGCAGTATTTT. Translated, it gives CASSLSPTGYTDTQYF. The full variable domain, completed using reference TRBV7-9 and TRBJ2-3, is DTGVSQNPRHKITKRGQNVTFRCDPISEHNRLYWYRQTLGQGPEFLTYFQNEAQLEKSRLLSDRFSAERPKGSFSTLEIQRTEQGDSAMYLCASSLSPTGYTDTQYFGPGTRLTVL.

The chain links TRBV19 to TRBJ1-4; D unclear. CDR1 and CDR2 from the germline V gene are LNHDA and SQIVND (reference sequence). The CDR3 spans 14 residues. Trimming removed 9 bases at V and 4 bases at J, with 15 bases between. The CDR3 is CASRNQAFNEKLFF. The CDR3 bases are TGTGCCAGCCGGAATCAGGCGTTTAATGAAAAACTGTTTTTT.

This chain joins TRBV18 and TRBJ1-4; D might be TRBD1 (6 bases). This CDR3 has 15 residues. Germline CDR1 is KGHSH and CDR2 is LQKENI. The ends were cut back, 4 bases at V and 3 bases at J, with 12 bases in the middle. CDR3 amino acids: CASSLWTESNEKLFF. The CDR3 DNA reads TGTGCCAGCTCACTGTGGACAGAATCTAATGAAAAACTGTTTTTT.

The rearrangement uses TRBV15 and TRBJ1-2, with TRBD1 matching 10 bases. Trimming removed 3 bases from V and 7 bases from J; junction bases left unmatched: 14. This CDR3 spans 17 amino acids. Germline loops: CDR1 LNHNV, CDR2 YYDKDF (reference sequence). DNA of the CDR3: TGTGCCACCAGCAGGGGGGGAGACAGGGGGCGAATCTCTGGCTACACCTTC. Protein product: CATSRGGDRGRISGYTF. The complete variable domain, with remaining parts taken from reference TRBV15 and TRBJ1-2, reads DAMVIQNPRYQVTQFGKPVTLSCSQTLNHNVMYWYQQKSSQAPKLLFHYYDKDFNNEADTPDNFQSRRPNTSFCFLDIRSPGLGDTAMYLCATSRGGDRGRISGYTFGSGTRLTVV.

The chain couples TRBV9 to TRBJ2-7; 8 nucleotides agree with TRBD2. The CDR3 is made up of 17 amino acids. V shed 0 bases and J 2 bases; nucleotides not matched to a gene: 10. Germline V gene lookup returns CDR1 SGDLS and CDR2 YYNGEE. The CDR3 protein is CASSVGSVTSGTYEQYF. CDR3 DNA sequence: TGTGCCAGCAGCGTAGGTAGTGTAACTAGCGGAACCTACGAGCAGTACTTC.

The chain joins TRBV18 to TRBJ2-2; 9 bases are a match to TRBD2. This CDR3 is built from 15 residues. V lost 3 bases to trimming and J lost 5 bases; unmatched junction nucleotides: 4. Germline CDR1 and CDR2: KGHSH and LQKENI. This chain's CDR3 is CASSPELAGTGELFF. The CDR3 DNA follows: TGTGCCAGCTCACCGGAGCTAGCGGGGACCGGGGAGCTGTTTTTT. The full variable domain, rest sourced from reference TRBV18 and TRBJ2-2, is NAGVMQNPRHLVRRRGQEARLRCSPMKGHSHVYWYRQLPEEGLKFMVYLQKENIIDESGMPKERFSAEFPKEGPSILRIQQVVRGDSAAYFCASSPELAGTGELFFGEGSRLTVL.

This sequence joins TRBV30 and TRBJ1-3; D remains ambiguous. The V gene lost 0 bases and the J gene lost 0 bases, with 6 bases spanning the gap. This CDR3 has 14 amino acids. Germline V CDR1 and CDR2: GTSNPN, SVGIG (reference sequence). CDR3 DNA sequence: TGTGCCTGGAGTGTGGGCTTCTCTGGAAACACCATATATTTT. Amino acids: CAWSVGFSGNTIYF.

V and J are TRBV7-9 and TRBJ1-1; 9 positions agree with TRBD1. From germline, CDR1 is SEHNR and CDR2 FQNEAQ (reference sequence). The CDR3 contains 15 residues. V shed 5 bases and J 2 bases; nucleotides not matched to a gene: 6. CDR3 residues: CASSPRDRVNTEAFF. In DNA, the CDR3 is TGTGCCAGCAGCCCCCGGGACAGGGTCAACACTGAAGCTTTCTTT.

The chain combines TRBV5-4 with TRBJ2-1; D is ambiguous. This CDR3 contains 12 residues. V was shortened by 2 bases and J by 7 bases, with 7 bases between the two germline ends. Germline V CDR1 and CDR2: SGHNT, YYREEE (reference sequence). The CDR3: CASSFPRNEQFF. DNA of the CDR3: TGTGCCAGCAGCTTCCCGAGGAATGAGCAGTTCTTC.